Presented here are 15 T cell receptor beta chains from one specimen sequenced in a study of T cell clonotyping in hematopoietic cell transplantation. Sequenced by immunoSEQ multiplex PCR; TCRdb stores in-frame clones only, minus some. The sample lists roughly 29,000 clones; about 74% were seen once. Time point reported: recipient sample about 28 days before transplant, after cytoreduction. The sequencing here drew on peripheral blood mononuclear cells, taken before stem cell transplant. These receptors came from a woman in her 30s with chronic myeloid leukemia. Some clones in this sample may be carry-over from other donors' samples.

This sequence joins TRBV6-5 and TRBJ2-3; possibly TRBD2 for D (5 bases). The length of the CDR3 is 14 residues. V lost 3 bases and J lost 0, with 7 bases in between. The germline gives CDR1 MNHEY, CDR2 SVGAGI. This chain's CDR3 is CASSYQRSTDTQYF. In nucleotides, the CDR3 is TGTGCCAGCAGTTATCAGCGGAGCACAGATACGCAGTATTTT.

The chain uses TRBV7-3 and TRBJ2-3, with a tentative D call TRBD2 (5 bases). V lost 1 base, J lost 2 bases, and 10 bases lay in between. Germline CDR1 and CDR2: SGHTA and FQGTGA. This CDR3 spans 15 amino acids. CDR3 region: CASSLNSGYTDTQYF. In nucleotides, the CDR3 is TGTGCCAGCAGCTTAAATTCGGGATACACAGATACGCAGTATTTT.

The genes are TRBV5-1 and TRBJ1-2, with 11 bases fitting TRBD1. The germline CDR1 and CDR2 sequences are SGHRS and YFSETQ. This CDR3 is built from 16 residues. V was pared by 2 bases and J by 4 bases, with 7 bases of the junction left unmatched. Here the CDR3 DNA reads TGCGCCAGCAGCTTCGGGACAGGGGGTGGTCTCTATGGCTACACCTTC. Its protein product is CASSFGTGGGLYGYTF.

The V call is TRBV2, the J call TRBJ1-1, with a possible D match to TRBD1 (5 bases). CDR1 is SNHLY and CDR2 is FYNNEI in the germline V gene. V lost 7 bases and J 11 bases, leaving 17 bases between the germline ends. The CDR3 length is 12 residues. CDR3 sequence (DNA): TGTGCCAGCATGGGGAGGGGTCCCCGGGCTTTCTTT. Its translation is CASMGRGPRAFF.

In this sample, this clone is medium-sized. The DNA for the CDR3 is TGTGCCAGCAGCCGGACGCGACTGTTTTTT. Translating it yields CASSRTRLFF. The V and J genes are TRBV6-1 and TRBJ1-4; unclear D gene. The CDR3 totals 10 residues. Germline loops: CDR1 MNHNS, CDR2 SASEGT. Trimming removed 6 bases at V and 13 bases at J, with 9 bases between.

CDR3 coding DNA: TGTGCCAGCAGCTTAGTTCTCCTCGGGACGAACGAGCAGTACTTC. Translating it yields CASSLVLLGTNEQYF. The V and J genes are TRBV11-2 and TRBJ2-7; D may be TRBD1 or TRBD2 (5 bases each). CDR3 size: 15 residues. The germline V and J ends were trimmed by 1 base and 5 bases, with 15 bases remaining between them. Looked up from germline, CDR1 is SGHAT and CDR2 is FQNNGV.

The chain joins TRBV28 to TRBJ1-1; D uncertain. The CDR3 is 10 amino acids. V dropped 10 bases and J dropped 9 bases, with 12 bases sitting between them. Germline V gene lookup returns CDR1 MDHEN and CDR2 SYDVKM. The CDR3 sequence is CATVDQKAFF. For the CDR3, the DNA is TGTGCCACCGTGGATCAGAAAGCTTTCTTT.

The chain couples TRBV7-2 to TRBJ1-2; D not resolved. The CDR3 is made up of 14 amino acids. Germline V lookup: CDR1 SGHTA, CDR2 FQGNSA. V lost 1 base and J lost 1, with 7 bases in between. CDR3 coding DNA: TGTGCCAGCAGCTTAGAGGCAGATAACTATGGCTACACCTTC. Translating it yields CASSLEADNYGYTF.

This clone was counted a few times. The chain links TRBV27 to TRBJ1-6, with D unclear. CDR3 length: 12 residues. CDR1 and CDR2 (germline): MNHEY, SMNVEV (reference sequence). V shed 5 bases and J shed 8 bases, with 7 bases lying between them. The CDR3 coding sequence is TGTGCCAGCAGTCCTATGTATTCACCCCTCCACTTT. Its translation is CASSPMYSPLHF.

V usage is TRBV30 and J usage is TRBJ2-2, with D possibly TRBD1 on 5 matching bases. Trimming removed 3 bases at V and 4 bases at J, with 12 bases between. This CDR3 has 14 residues. Germline V gene sequence: CDR1 GTSNPN, CDR2 SVGIG (reference sequence). CDR3 residues: CAWRGRVFTGELFF. CDR3 nucleotide sequence: TGTGCCTGGAGGGGCAGGGTATTCACCGGGGAGCTGTTTTTT.

The chain is built from TRBV5-6 and TRBJ2-7; no definite D call. Trimming removed 3 bases at V and 1 base at J, with 11 bases between. Germline CDR1 SGHDT, CDR2 YYEEEE. CDR3 length equals 14 residues. The CDR3 region is CASSSANGSYEQYV. The CDR3 DNA reads as TGTGCCAGCAGCTCTGCGAACGGTTCCTACGAGCAGTACGTC.

The J gene is TRBJ1-1, the V gene TRBV5-1; unclear D gene. Germline V lookup: CDR1 SGHRS, CDR2 YFSETQ. The CDR3 covers 15 residues. V lost 6 bases, J lost 1 base, and 16 bases lay in between. The DNA for the CDR3 is TGCGCCAGCACACCTTCAACAGCTTCGAACACTGAAGCTTTCTTT. Amino acid sequence: CASTPSTASNTEAFF.

This rearrangement joins TRBV7-2 to TRBJ1-1; a weak D match, TRBD1 (5 bases). The CDR3 totals 13 residues. CDR1 is SGHTA and CDR2 is FQGNSA in the germline V gene. Trimming cost V 4 bases and J 3 bases, with 9 bases left between them. CDR3 protein: CASSWQGYTEAFF. The CDR3 DNA sequence: TGTGCCAGCAGCTGGCAGGGTTACACTGAAGCTTTCTTT.

This chain uses TRBV5-6 with TRBJ2-1, with D maybe TRBD2 (6 bases). CDR1 and CDR2 from the germline V gene are SGHDT and YYEEEE. Trimming stripped 4 bases from V and 0 bases from J, with 17 bases between. The CDR3 has 17 residues. The CDR3 sequence: CASSQTRGGSSYNEQFF. The CDR3 DNA follows: TGTGCCAGCAGCCAAACGCGGGGTGGTAGCTCCTACAATGAGCAGTTCTTC.

V usage is TRBV27 and J usage is TRBJ1-2, with 7 bases that match TRBD1. The length of the CDR3 is 15 residues. CDR1 and CDR2 (germline): MNHEY, SMNVEV (reference sequence). V trimming: 6 bases; J trimming: 2 bases; junction bases outside the gene matches: 9. CDR3 coding DNA: TGTGCCAGCAGCCTTAAAGGGGGCGCGAACTATGGCTACACCTTC. Amino acids: CASSLKGGANYGYTF.